Sequencing of this T cell receptor beta chain was carried out in a study of blood T cell repertoires in COVID-19. Study background: Some COVID-19 samples were acute and others convalescent; all came from the United States, Italy and Spain.

This clone was found a few times. CDR3 length: 13 amino acids. Germline V gene data show CDR1 as SGHAT and CDR2 as FQNNGV. The V end was cut by 3 bases, the J end by 6 bases, with 8 bases between. TCRdb keeps only in-frame clones here, not all; method: immunoSEQ multiplex PCR. The sample lists about 320,000 clones, roughly 90% occurring once. Across under 25 US areas, participants ranged in age from roughly 18 to 95 years. Participants reported their clinical history, and cohort assignment relied on those reports. The sample consisted of PBMCs or T cells enriched from blood (not recorded which). This sequence was found in a young woman who had recovered from COVID-19. J is TRBJ2-2 and V is TRBV11-2; D ambiguous. The CDR3 DNA sequence: TGTGCCAGCAGCTTTTCGGAGTCCGGGGAGCTGTTTTTT. Its protein product is CASSFSESGELFF.